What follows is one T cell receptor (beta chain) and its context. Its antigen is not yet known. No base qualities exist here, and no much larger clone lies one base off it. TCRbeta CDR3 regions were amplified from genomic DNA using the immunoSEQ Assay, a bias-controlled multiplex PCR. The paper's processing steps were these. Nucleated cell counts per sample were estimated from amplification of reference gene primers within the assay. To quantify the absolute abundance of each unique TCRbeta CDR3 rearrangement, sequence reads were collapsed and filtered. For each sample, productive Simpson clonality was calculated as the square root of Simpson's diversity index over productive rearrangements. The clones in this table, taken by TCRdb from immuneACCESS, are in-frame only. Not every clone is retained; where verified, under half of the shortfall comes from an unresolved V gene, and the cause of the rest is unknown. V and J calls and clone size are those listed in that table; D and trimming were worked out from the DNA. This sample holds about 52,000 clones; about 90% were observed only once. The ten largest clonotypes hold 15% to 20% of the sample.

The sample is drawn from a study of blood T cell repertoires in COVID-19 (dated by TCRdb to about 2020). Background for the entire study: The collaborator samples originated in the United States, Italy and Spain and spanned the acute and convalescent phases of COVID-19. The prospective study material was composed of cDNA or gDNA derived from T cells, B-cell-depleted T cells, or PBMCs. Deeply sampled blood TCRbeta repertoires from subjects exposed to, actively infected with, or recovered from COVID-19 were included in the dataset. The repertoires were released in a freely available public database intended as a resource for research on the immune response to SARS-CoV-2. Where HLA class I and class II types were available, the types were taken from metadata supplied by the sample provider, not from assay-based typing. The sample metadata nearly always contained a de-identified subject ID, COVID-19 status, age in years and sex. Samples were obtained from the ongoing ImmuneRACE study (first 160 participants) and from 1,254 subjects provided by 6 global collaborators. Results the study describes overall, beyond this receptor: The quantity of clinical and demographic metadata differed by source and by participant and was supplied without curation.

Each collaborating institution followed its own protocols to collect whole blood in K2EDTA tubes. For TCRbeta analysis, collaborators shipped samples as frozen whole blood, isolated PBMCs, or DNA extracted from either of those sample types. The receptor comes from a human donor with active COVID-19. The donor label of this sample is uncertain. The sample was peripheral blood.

The nucleotide sequence is given as TGTGCCAGCAGTTATTACGACAGTAACTATGGCTACACCTTC. Translated, it gives CASSYYDSNYGYTF. The chain employs TRBV6-5 and TRBJ1-2, and TRBD1 may be the D gene, going by 5 matching bases. The CDR3 has 14 amino acids, counting the end cysteine and phenylalanine. Only CDR3 DNA is held: 42 bases, read in frame from base 1. V loses 3 bases of germline sequence and J loses 1 base, and the interval between the two ends is 9 bases. The CDR1 and CDR2 encoded by the germline V gene are MNHEY and SVGAGI.